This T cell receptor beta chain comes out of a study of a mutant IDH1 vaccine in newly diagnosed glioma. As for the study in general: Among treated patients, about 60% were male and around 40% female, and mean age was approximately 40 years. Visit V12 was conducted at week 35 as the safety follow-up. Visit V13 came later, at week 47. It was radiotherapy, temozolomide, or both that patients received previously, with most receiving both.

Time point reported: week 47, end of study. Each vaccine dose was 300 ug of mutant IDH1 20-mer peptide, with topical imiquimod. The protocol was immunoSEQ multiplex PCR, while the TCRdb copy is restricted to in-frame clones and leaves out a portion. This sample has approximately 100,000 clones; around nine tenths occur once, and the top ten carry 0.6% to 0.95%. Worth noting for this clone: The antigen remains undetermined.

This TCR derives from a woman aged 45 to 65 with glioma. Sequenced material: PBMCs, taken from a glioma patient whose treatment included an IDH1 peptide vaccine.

The CDR3, as DNA: TGTGCCAGCTCCGGAGGGAGAGGCTACGAGCAGTACTTC. It encodes CASSGGRGYEQYF. This rearrangement joins TRBV27 to TRBJ2-5; the D gene is possibly TRBD2 (6 bases). The tail of the sequence fits TRBJ2-7 better, so the J call may be wrong. Germline CDR1 is MNHEY and CDR2 is SMNVEV (reference sequence). This CDR3 is built from 13 residues.